This T cell receptor (beta chain) was sequenced for a study of blood T cells in healthy people across ages. V was trimmed by 3 bases and J by 6 bases, leaving 15 bases between them. Looked up from germline, CDR1 is MDHEN and CDR2 is SYDVKM. CDR3 length: 14 amino acids. This clonotype has a handful of counts. A second about 7 to 12 cycle PCR used barcoded and J-beta primers. TCRdb passed the 5' RACE reads through MiXCR, listing each CDR3 protein once. This table holds some 800,000 distinct CDR3 sequences, around 25% found once. The sample was also reused in another study, on T cells of mothers and their children.

This clonotype was obtained from a boy aged 5-17 years in good health. The chain carries TRBV28 and TRBJ2-7; the D gene could be TRBD1 or TRBD2 (7 bases each). Sequencing input: blood. The DNA of the CDR3 is TGTGCCAGCAGTTTTAGACAGGGAGGGGGCGAGCAGTACTTC. It specifies CASSFRQGGGEQYF.